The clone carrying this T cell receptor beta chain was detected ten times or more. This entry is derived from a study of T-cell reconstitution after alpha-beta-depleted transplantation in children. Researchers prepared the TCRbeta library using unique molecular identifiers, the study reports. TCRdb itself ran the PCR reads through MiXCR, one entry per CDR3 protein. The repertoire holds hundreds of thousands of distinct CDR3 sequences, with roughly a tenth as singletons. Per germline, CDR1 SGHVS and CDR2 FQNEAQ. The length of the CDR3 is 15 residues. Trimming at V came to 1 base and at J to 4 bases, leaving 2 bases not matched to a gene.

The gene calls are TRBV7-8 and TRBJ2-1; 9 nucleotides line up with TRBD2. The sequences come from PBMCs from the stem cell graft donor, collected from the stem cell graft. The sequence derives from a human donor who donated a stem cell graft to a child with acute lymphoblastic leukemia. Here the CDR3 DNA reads TGTGCCAGCAGCTTAGAGAGCGGGGGGTACAATGAGCAGTTCTTC. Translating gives CASSLESGGYNEQFF.